The subject of this entry is one TCR beta chain. The entry originates in a study of blood T cell repertoires in COVID-19. Study at large: Whether acute or convalescent, the COVID-19 samples came from the United States, Italy and Spain.

As originally analysed: Cell counts per sample came from amplifying reference gene primers. Here immunoSEQ multiplex PCR was the method, and the copy in TCRdb shows in-frame clones only, minus some. D and trimming were read from the DNA, whereas the V and J calls and clone size are those reported in that table. Of hundreds of thousands of clones in the sample, almost 90% were seen once. Trimming removed 2 bases at V and 11 bases at J, with 15 bases between. The CDR3 runs to 13 residues. From germline, CDR1 is MNHEY and CDR2 SVGEGT. The material sequenced was peripheral blood. This clonotype originated in an elderly man with acute or convalescent COVID-19. The gene calls are TRBV6-2 or TRBV6-3 and TRBJ1-1; weak D call: TRBD1 (6 bases). CDR3 sequence (DNA): TGTGCCAGCAGTTACGACGGGGAGAGGGGGGCTTTCTTT. Translated: CASSYDGERGAFF.